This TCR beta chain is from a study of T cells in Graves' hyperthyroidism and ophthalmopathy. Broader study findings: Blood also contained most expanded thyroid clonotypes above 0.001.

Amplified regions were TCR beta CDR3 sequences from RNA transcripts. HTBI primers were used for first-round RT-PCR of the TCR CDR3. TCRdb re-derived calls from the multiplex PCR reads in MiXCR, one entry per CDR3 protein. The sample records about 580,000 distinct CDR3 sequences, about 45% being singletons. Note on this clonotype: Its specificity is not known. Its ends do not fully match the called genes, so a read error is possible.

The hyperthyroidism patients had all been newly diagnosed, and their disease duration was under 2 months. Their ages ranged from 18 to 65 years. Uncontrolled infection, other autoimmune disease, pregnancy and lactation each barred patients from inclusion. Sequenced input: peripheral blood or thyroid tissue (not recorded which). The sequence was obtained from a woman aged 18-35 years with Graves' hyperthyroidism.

The CDR3 DNA follows: TGTGCCAGCAGTCGGGCGGGGGCTACCTATGGCTACACCTTC. It translates to CASSRAGATYGYTF. The V gene is TRBV10-3, the J gene TRBJ1-2; maybe TRBD1 (6 bases). The length of the CDR3 is 14 residues. Germline V CDR1 and CDR2: ENHRY, SYGVKD.